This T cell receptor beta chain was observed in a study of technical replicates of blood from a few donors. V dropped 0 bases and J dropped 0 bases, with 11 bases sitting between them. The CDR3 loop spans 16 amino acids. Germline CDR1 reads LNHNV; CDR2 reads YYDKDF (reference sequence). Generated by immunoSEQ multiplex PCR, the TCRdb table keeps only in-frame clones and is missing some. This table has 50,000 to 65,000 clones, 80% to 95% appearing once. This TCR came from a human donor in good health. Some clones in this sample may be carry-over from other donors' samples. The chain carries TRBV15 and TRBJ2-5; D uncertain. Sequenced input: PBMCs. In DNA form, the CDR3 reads TGTGCCACCAGCAGAGATAAGGAGCTAGACCAAGAGACCCAGTACTTC. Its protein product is CATSRDKELDQETQYF.